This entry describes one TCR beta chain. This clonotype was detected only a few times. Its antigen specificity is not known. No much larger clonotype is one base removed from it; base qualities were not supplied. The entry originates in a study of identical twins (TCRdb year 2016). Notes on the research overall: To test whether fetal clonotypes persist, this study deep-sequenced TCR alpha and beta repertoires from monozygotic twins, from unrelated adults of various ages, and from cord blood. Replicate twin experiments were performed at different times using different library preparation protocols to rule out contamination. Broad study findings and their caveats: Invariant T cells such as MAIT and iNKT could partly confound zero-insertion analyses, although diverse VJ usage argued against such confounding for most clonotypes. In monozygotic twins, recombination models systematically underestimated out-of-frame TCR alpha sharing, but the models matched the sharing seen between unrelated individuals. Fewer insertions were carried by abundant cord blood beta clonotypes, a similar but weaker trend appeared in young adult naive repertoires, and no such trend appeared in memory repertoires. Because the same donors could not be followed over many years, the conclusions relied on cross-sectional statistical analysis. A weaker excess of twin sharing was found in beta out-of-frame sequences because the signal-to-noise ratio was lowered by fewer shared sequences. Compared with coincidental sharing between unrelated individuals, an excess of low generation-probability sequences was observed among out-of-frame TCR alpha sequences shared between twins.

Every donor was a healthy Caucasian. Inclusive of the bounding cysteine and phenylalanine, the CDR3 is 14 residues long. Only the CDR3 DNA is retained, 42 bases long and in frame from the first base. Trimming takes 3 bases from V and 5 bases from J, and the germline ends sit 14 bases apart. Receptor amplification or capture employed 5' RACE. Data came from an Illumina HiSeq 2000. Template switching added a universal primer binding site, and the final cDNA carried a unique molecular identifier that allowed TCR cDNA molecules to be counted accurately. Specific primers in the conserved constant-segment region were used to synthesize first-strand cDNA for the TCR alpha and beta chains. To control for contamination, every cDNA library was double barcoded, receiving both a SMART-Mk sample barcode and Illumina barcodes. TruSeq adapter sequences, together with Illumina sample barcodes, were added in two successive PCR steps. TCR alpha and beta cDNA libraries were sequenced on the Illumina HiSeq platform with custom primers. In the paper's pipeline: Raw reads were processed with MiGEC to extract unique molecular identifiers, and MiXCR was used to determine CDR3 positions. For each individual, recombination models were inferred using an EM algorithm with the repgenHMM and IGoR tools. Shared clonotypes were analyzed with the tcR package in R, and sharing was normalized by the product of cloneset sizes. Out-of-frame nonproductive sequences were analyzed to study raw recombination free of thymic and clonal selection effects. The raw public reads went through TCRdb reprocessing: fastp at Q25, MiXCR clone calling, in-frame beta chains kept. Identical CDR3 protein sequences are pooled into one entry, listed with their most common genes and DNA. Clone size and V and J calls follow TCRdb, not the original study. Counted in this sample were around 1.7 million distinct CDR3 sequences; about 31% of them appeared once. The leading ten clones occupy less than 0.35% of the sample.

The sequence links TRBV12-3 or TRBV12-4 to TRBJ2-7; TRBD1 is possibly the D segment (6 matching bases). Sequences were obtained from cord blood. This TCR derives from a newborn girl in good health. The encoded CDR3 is CASSFQGKSNEQYF. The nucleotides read TGTGCCAGCAGTTTTCAGGGGAAGAGCAACGAGCAGTACTTC.